The next 24 T cell receptor beta chains were all read from a single sample in a study of T cells in Graves' hyperthyroidism and ophthalmopathy. RNA transcripts gave rise to amplified TCR beta CDR3 regions. The study used the HTBI primer set for a first-round RT-PCR of the TCR CDR3. TCRdb fed the multiplex PCR reads into MiXCR, producing one record per CDR3 protein. The table lists approximately 380,000 distinct CDR3 sequences, more than 12% of them singletons, with around 28% in the top ten. Sample: blood. These TCRs come from a man aged 45-65 years with Graves' ophthalmopathy.

This clonotype was detected only a few times. The V call is TRBV25-1, the J call TRBJ1-3, with D uncertain. Trimming removed 2 bases from V and 0 bases from J, with 5 bases in between. From germline, CDR1 is MGHDK and CDR2 SYGVNS. This CDR3 is 14 amino acids long. DNA for the CDR3: TGTGCCAGCAGTGAAGAACGCTCTGGAAACACCATATATTTT. It yields the protein CASSEERSGNTIYF.

This clonotype has a count of ten or more. The chain joins TRBV5-1 to TRBJ2-1, with TRBD2 matching over 9 bases. The germline CDR1 and CDR2 sequences are SGHRS and YFSETQ. The CDR3 totals 17 residues. J lost 0 bases, V lost 0 bases, and 4 bases had no gene match. CDR3 amino acids: CASSLGTSASSYNEQFF. CDR3 nucleotide sequence: TGCGCCAGCAGCTTGGGGACTAGCGCCAGCTCCTACAATGAGCAGTTCTTC. The full variable domain, rest sourced from reference TRBV5-1 and TRBJ2-1, is KAGVTQTPRYLIKTRGQQVTLSCSPISGHRSVSWYQQTPGQGLQFLFEYFSETQRNKGNFPGRFSGRQFSNSRSEMNVSTLELGDSALYLCASSLGTSASSYNEQFFGPGTRLTVL.

The table lists this clonotype with a few counts. V usage is TRBV29-1 and J usage is TRBJ2-3; D remains ambiguous. Trimming removed 2 bases at V and 6 bases at J, with 12 bases between. The CDR3 sequence is 13 residues long. The germline V gene has CDR1 SQVTM and CDR2 ANQGSEA. The CDR3 DNA follows: TGCAGCGTTGAATACTTGAATTTTGATACGCAGTATTTT. Translated: CSVEYLNFDTQYF.

Of note for this clonotype: A much bigger clone sits one base away, suggesting this may be a read error. The chain employs TRBV20-1 and TRBJ2-1; no clear D. Germline V gives CDR1 DFQATT, CDR2 SNEGSKA (reference sequence). The CDR3 loop spans 15 amino acids. Trimming pared 0 bases from V and 4 bases from J, leaving 13 bases between. As DNA, the CDR3 is TGCAGTGCTAGAGATGGGAATGTCAAGTACAATGAGCAGTTCTTC. This gives the protein CSARDGNVKYNEQFF.

This clonotype was observed at least ten times. This sequence joins TRBV7-9 and TRBJ1-4; D not resolved. Germline assignment: CDR1 SEHNR and CDR2 FQNEAQ (reference sequence). The CDR3 consists of 17 residues. V gave up 5 bases and J gave up 0 bases, with 16 bases separating them. In DNA, the CDR3 is TGTGCCAGCAGCCCTACCTTTTCTACAGCAACTAATGAAAAACTGTTTTTT. Amino acids: CASSPTFSTATNEKLFF.

The table lists this clonotype with many counts. The CDR3 reads CASSTGTGGGRYNEQFF. In DNA, the CDR3 is TGTGCCAGCAGCACCGGGACAGGGGGCGGACGCTACAATGAGCAGTTCTTC. The V gene is TRBV7-8, the J gene TRBJ2-1, with 12 bases identical to TRBD1. This CDR3 has 17 amino acids. CDR1 is SGHVS, CDR2 FQNEAQ, per germline. The V and J ends lost 5 bases and 3 bases, in that order; junction bases with no gene match: 8.

This clonotype was seen only a few times. The chain combines TRBV20-1 with TRBJ1-2; 10 nucleotides line up with TRBD1. V dropped 6 bases and J dropped 7; count of bases not matched to a gene: 5. This CDR3 region has 12 residues. Germline assignment: CDR1 DFQATT and CDR2 SNEGSKA (reference sequence). CDR3 region: CSARQGARGYTF. In DNA, the CDR3 is TGCAGTGCAAGACAGGGGGCGCGTGGCTACACCTTC.

This clonotype was observed a few times. This chain connects TRBV12-3 or TRBV12-4 to TRBJ2-5; 7 bases are shared with TRBD2. Trimming at V came to 0 bases and at J to 9 bases, leaving 10 bases not matched to a gene. The CDR3 runs 15 residues. The chain's CDR3 is CASSLARGDAGAQYF. The CDR3 DNA reads TGTGCCAGCAGTTTAGCCCGGGGTGACGCGGGGGCCCAGTACTTC.

This clonotype occurred a few times. The V gene is TRBV20-1, the J gene TRBJ2-4; 8 bases match TRBD2. With V trimmed by 1 base and J by 6 bases, 8 bases remained unmatched. The CDR3 contains 15 residues. Per the germline V gene, CDR1 is DFQATT and CDR2 is SNEGSKA (reference sequence). The CDR3 bases are TGCAGTGCTAGAGTGAGAAGCGGGAGACGAAACATTCAGTACTTC. This sequence encodes CSARVRSGRRNIQYF.

This clonotype was seen repeatedly, ten times or more. The rearrangement joins TRBV18 to TRBJ2-1; possible D gene TRBD1, 6 bases. The CDR3 loop spans 13 amino acids. Trimming shortened V by 3 bases and J by 4 bases, and 7 bases separated the two germline ends. The germline V gene encodes CDR1 KGHSH and CDR2 LQKENI. CDR3 loop: CASSPTGYNEQFF. DNA of the CDR3: TGTGCCAGCTCACCTACAGGGTACAATGAGCAGTTCTTC.

This clonotype was seen many times. This rearrangement joins TRBV15 to TRBJ2-3; D uncertain. CDR3 length equals 14 residues. V shed 9 bases and J shed 1 base, with 14 bases lying between them. Germline V gene data show CDR1 as LNHNV and CDR2 as YYDKDF (reference sequence). The CDR3 here is CATKNTRRTDTQYF. The CDR3 bases are TGTGCCACGAAGAACACCCGTCGCACAGATACGCAGTATTTT.

This sequence joins TRBV20-1 and TRBJ1-3; D gene unclear. The ends were cut back, 1 base at V and 2 bases at J, with 9 bases in the middle. The CDR3 has 14 residues. The germline V gene has CDR1 DFQATT and CDR2 SNEGSKA (reference sequence). For the CDR3, the DNA is TGCAGTGCTAGAGGGTCCTCCCCTGGAAACACCATATATTTT. It is translated as CSARGSSPGNTIYF.

This clonotype showed up just a few times. With a much larger clone just one base away, this may be a read error. The rearrangement links TRBV3-1 to TRBJ2-3; 8 bases are shared with TRBD2. CDR3 length: 15 residues. Per the germline V gene, CDR1 is LGHDT and CDR2 is YNNKEL (reference sequence). The V segment lost 2 bases and the J segment 8 bases; nucleotides outside the gene matches: 9. CDR3 sequence: CASSQRAGGTGTQYF. As DNA, the CDR3 is TGTGCCAGCAGCCAAAGGGCGGGAGGTACTGGTACGCAGTATTTT.

This clonotype was observed at least ten times. The chain uses TRBV7-9 and TRBJ2-1; TRBD1 matches 7 bases. Germline V gives CDR1 SEHNR, CDR2 FQNEAQ (reference sequence). Trimming removed 5 bases from V and 3 bases from J; junction bases left unmatched: 7. The CDR3 loop spans 15 amino acids. CDR3 protein: CASSPVNRGYNEQFF. In nucleotides, the CDR3 is TGTGCCAGCAGCCCCGTAAACAGGGGCTACAATGAGCAGTTCTTC.

There are a few counts of this clonotype. The chain couples TRBV6-1 to TRBJ1-3; no firm D call. This CDR3 spans 13 amino acids. Germline CDR1 is MNHNS and CDR2 is SASEGT. V lost 10 bases and J lost 3, with 13 bases in between. CDR3: CATHARHGNTIYF. CDR3 coding DNA: TGTGCCACCCACGCAAGACATGGAAACACCATATATTTT.

This CDR3 is CASSLMRAANQETQYF. The CDR3 DNA sequence: TGTGCCAGCAGCTTAATGAGGGCGGCTAACCAAGAGACCCAGTACTTC. The rearrangement uses TRBV7-9 and TRBJ2-5; possible D gene TRBD2, 5 bases. Trimming stripped 2 bases from V and 0 bases from J, with 13 bases between. Germline V gene data show CDR1 as SEHNR and CDR2 as FQNEAQ (reference sequence). This CDR3 region has 16 residues.

This sequence joins TRBV7-3 and TRBJ2-5, with D possibly being TRBD2 (5 bases). The CDR3 runs 14 residues. CDR1 is SGHTA and CDR2 is FQGTGA in the germline V gene. Trimming took 2 bases from V and 2 from J, leaving 9 bases between them. CDR3 coding DNA: TGTGCCAGCAGCTTAGAGGGTCAGCAAGAGACCCAGTACTTC. Translated, it gives CASSLEGQQETQYF.

This clonotype has ten or more counts. The chain couples TRBV5-1 to TRBJ1-2; 9 nucleotides line up with TRBD1. Germline-derived CDR1 and CDR2 are SGHRS and YFSETQ. This CDR3 region has 14 residues. The junction had 8 bases not matched to a gene; V was cut back by 3 bases and J by 8 bases. The CDR3 DNA is TGCGCCAGCAGCTCGCCGGGACAGGGTGTCGGCTACACCTTC. This translates into CASSSPGQGVGYTF.

This clonotype was seen ten or more times. The chain has TRBV10-3 and TRBJ2-3; no firm D call. Trimming cost V 9 bases and J 5 bases, with 18 bases left between them. Per the germline V gene, CDR1 is ENHRY and CDR2 is SYGVKD. The CDR3 is 14 residues long. CDR3 in amino acids: CAIRREIREDTQYF. CDR3 sequence (DNA): TGTGCCATACGACGTGAGATCCGTGAAGATACGCAGTATTTT.

The chain recombines TRBV19 with TRBJ2-5; D is perhaps TRBD1 or TRBD2 (6 bases each). The CDR3 runs to 15 residues. V dropped 5 bases and J dropped 11 bases, with 24 bases sitting between them. The germline gives CDR1 LNHDA, CDR2 SQIVND (reference sequence). The CDR3 reads CASSSGAGPTVGQYF. CDR3 coding DNA: TGTGCCAGTAGTTCGGGGGCGGGCCCCACGGTGGGACAGTACTTC.

This clonotype has more than one count but fewer than ten. The junction does not match germline at one end; this may be a read error. The rearrangement links TRBV6-1 to TRBJ2-2, with a possible D match to TRBD1 (6 bases). CDR1 is MNHNS, CDR2 SASEGT, per germline. CDR3 length: 12 residues. The CDR3 spells CASRSGVGELFF. DNA for the CDR3: TGTGCTAGCAGGTCAGGGGTCGGGGAGCTGTTTTTT.

This sequence joins TRBV20-1 and TRBJ2-1, with D unclear. V lost 6 bases, J lost 5 bases, and 14 bases lay in between. Germline V lookup: CDR1 DFQATT, CDR2 SNEGSKA (reference sequence). CDR3 length: 13 amino acids. The chain's CDR3 is CSAPPQRHNEQFF. CDR3 in DNA: TGCAGTGCGCCCCCCCAGCGTCACAATGAGCAGTTCTTC.

The chain employs TRBV12-3 or TRBV12-4 and TRBJ2-2; D possibly corresponds to TRBD1 (5 bases). The V end lost 7 bases, the J end lost 1 base, and 10 bases lay between the germline ends. The CDR3 runs 14 residues. DNA for the CDR3: TGTGCCAGCATGGGGCAACAGAACACCGGGGAGCTGTTTTTT. Amino acids: CASMGQQNTGELFF.

This clonotype showed up many times. The genes are TRBV6-6 and TRBJ2-1; maybe TRBD2 (5 bases). From germline, CDR1 is MNHNY and CDR2 SVGAGI (reference sequence). The CDR3 is made up of 18 amino acids. Trimming stripped 2 bases from V and 5 bases from J, with 22 bases between. The CDR3 protein is CASSYRSLARTPNNEQFF. DNA for the CDR3: TGTGCCAGCAGTTACAGGTCTTTGGCTCGGACTCCGAACAATGAGCAGTTCTTC.